This T cell receptor (beta chain) came from a study of CD8+ T cells in alopecia areata. Comment on this clone: The antigen remains unidentified.

Trimming cost V 3 bases and J 7 bases; bases outside gene matches: 3. There are 14 residues in the CDR3. CDR1 LNHNV and CDR2 YYDKDF come from the germline V gene (reference sequence). Extracted RNA was reverse transcribed into cDNA, the sequencing template. The method was immunoSEQ multiplex PCR; TCRdb's version includes in-frame clones alone and lacks a portion of them. The sample holds some 150,000 clones, approximately 70% seen once. Study results and limitations: Scalp sequencing captures resident alphabeta T cells of normal skin too. Normal scalp had lower clonality than lesional scalp, with alopecia totalis/universalis lesions showing this most strongly.

Researchers took lesional scalp punch biopsies and peripheral blood from people who were alopecia areata patients. This TCR came from a human donor with alopecia areata. The rearrangement links TRBV15 to TRBJ1-6, with 7 positions matching TRBD1. Sequences were derived from CD8+ T cells sorted from blood, sampled at week 0. The CDR3 loop reads CATSREQGNSPLHF. The DNA of the CDR3 is TGTGCCACCAGCAGGGAACAGGGGAATTCACCCCTCCACTTT.